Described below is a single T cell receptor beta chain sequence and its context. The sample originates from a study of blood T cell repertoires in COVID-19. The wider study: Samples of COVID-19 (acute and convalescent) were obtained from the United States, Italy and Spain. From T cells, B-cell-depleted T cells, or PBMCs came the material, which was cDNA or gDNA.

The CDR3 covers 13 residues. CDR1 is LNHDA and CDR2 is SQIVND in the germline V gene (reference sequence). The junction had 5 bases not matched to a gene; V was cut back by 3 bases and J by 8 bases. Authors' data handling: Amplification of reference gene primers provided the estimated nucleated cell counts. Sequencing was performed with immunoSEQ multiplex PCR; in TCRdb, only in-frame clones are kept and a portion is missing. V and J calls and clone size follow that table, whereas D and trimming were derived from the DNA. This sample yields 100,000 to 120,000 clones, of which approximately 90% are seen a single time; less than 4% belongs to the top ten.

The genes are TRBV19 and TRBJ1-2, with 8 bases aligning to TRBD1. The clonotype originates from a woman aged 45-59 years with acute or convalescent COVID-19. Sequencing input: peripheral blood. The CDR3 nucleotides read TGTGCCAGTAGTATTGGACAGGGTGCGGGCTACACCTTC. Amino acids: CASSIGQGAGYTF.